Listed below are T cell receptor beta chains from one sample, sequenced in a study of shared clonotypes between healthy human individuals. TCRdb's table, derived via immunoSEQ multiplex PCR, lists solely in-frame clones and lacks some. This sample has over a million clones, with approximately 98.5% found just once. Sequencing input: naive CD4+ T cells sorted from blood. These receptors were collected from a man aged 25-45 years in good health. Both conserved end residues are part of each CDR3. The order of the fields is V gene, D gene, J gene, clone size, CDR3 protein, CDR3 DNA. The D gene is left open where the match is weak. Size is omitted from some rows. Given values are once, few, many or a class for expanded clones.

>TRBV5-1|TRBD2|TRBJ2-1|-
CASSLGAGGSHEQFF
TGCGCCAGCAGCTTGGGAGCGGGAGGGAGCCATGAGCAGTTCTTC
>TRBV5-4|-|TRBJ2-7|-
CASSPYSSSYEQYF
TGTGCCAGCAGCCCCTACTCAAGCTCCTACGAGCAGTACTTC
>TRBV5-4|TRBD1|TRBJ2-7|-
CASSFTGGHEQYF
TGTGCCAGCAGCTTCACAGGGGGCCACGAGCAGTACTTC
>TRBV10-3|-|TRBJ2-2|-
CAIKQGDTGELFF
TGTGCCATCAAACAGGGAGACACCGGGGAGCTGTTTTTT
>TRBV28|TRBD2|TRBJ2-1|-
CASRSSGRSQFF
TGTGCCAGCAGATCTAGCGGGAGATCCCAGTTCTTC
>TRBV15|TRBD2|TRBJ2-2|-
CATYLAGGPITGELFF
TGTGCCACCTATCTAGCGGGAGGGCCAATCACCGGGGAGCTGTTTTTT
>TRBV14|-|TRBJ2-1|-
CASSQVAGHEQFF
TGTGCCAGCAGCCAAGTGGCAGGGCATGAGCAGTTCTTC
>TRBV20-1|-|TRBJ2-1|-
CSTPRSEQFF
TGCAGTACCCCCCGGAGTGAGCAGTTCTTC
>TRBV6-5|-|TRBJ1-1|-
CASGFLGTEAFF
TGTGCCAGCGGGTTTTTGGGGACCGAAGCTTTCTTT
>TRBV2|-|TRBJ1-5|-
CASSEGRVQGQPQHF
TGTGCCAGCAGTGAGGGGCGAGTACAGGGACAGCCCCAGCATTTT
>TRBV27|-|TRBJ2-3|once
CASSLIQGGDTQYF
TGTGCCAGCAGTTTAATACAGGGCGGAGATACGCAGTATTTT
>TRBV5-6|-|TRBJ2-5|-
CASSLAGPRAQYF
TGTGCCAGCAGCTTGGCCGGCCCCCGGGCCCAGTACTTC
>TRBV5-1|-|TRBJ2-1|-
CASTDFYNEQFF
TGCGCCAGCACGGACTTCTACAATGAGCAGTTCTTC
>TRBV7-9|TRBD2|TRBJ2-2|-
CASSLFLAGGPSTGELFF
TGTGCCAGCAGCTTATTCCTAGCGGGAGGGCCGAGCACCGGGGAGCTGTTTTTT
>TRBV9|-|TRBJ1-5|-
CASSVGQESSQPQHF
TGTGCCAGCAGCGTAGGCCAAGAGTCAAGCCAGCCCCAGCATTTT
>TRBV2|-|TRBJ2-7|-
CASSSGPFYEQYF
TGTGCCAGCAGTTCCGGACCATTTTACGAGCAGTACTTC
>TRBV20-1|-|TRBJ1-1|-
CSVGGPTGAFF
TGCAGTGTGGGGGGCCCTACGGGAGCTTTCTTT
>TRBV7-2|-|TRBJ2-7|-
CASSLSPGPYEQYF
TGTGCCAGCAGCTTATCCCCGGGGCCCTACGAGCAGTACTTC
>TRBV5-4|TRBD1|TRBJ2-7|-
CASSAPGQGGQEQYF
TGTGCCAGCAGCGCCCCGGGACAGGGGGGCCAGGAGCAGTACTTC
>TRBV7-2|TRBD2|TRBJ2-7|-
CASSFELAGGYEQYF
TGTGCCAGCAGCTTCGAATTAGCGGGAGGGTACGAGCAGTACTTC
>TRBV5-1|-|TRBJ1-2|-
CASSLTRGNDYGYTF
TGCGCCAGCAGCTTAACGAGGGGGAATGACTATGGCTACACCTTC
>TRBV6-1|-|TRBJ1-1|-
CASSEQAGPGTEAFF
TGTGCCAGCAGTGAACAAGCAGGCCCTGGGACTGAAGCTTTCTTT
>TRBV15|TRBD2|TRBJ2-7|-
CATSRGGGVYEQYF
TGTGCCACCAGCAGAGGCGGGGGAGTTTACGAGCAGTACTTC
>TRBV27|-|TRBJ2-3|-
CASSLLGGPGIDTQYF
TGTGCCAGCAGTTTATTGGGGGGGCCAGGAATAGATACGCAGTATTTT
>TRBV9|-|TRBJ2-5|-
CASGRGALETQYF
TGTGCCAGCGGCCGCGGGGCCTTGGAGACCCAGTACTTC
>TRBV7-2|TRBD2|TRBJ2-7|-
CASSLVGTSRTYEQYF
TGTGCCAGCAGCTTAGTTGGGACTAGCAGGACCTACGAGCAGTACTTC
>TRBV19|TRBD2|TRBJ2-7|once
CASSIAPGLAVEQYF
TGTGCCAGTAGTATAGCACCGGGACTAGCGGTTGAGCAGTACTTC
>TRBV6-1|-|TRBJ2-1|-
CASKEGISYNEQFF
TGTGCCAGCAAGGAGGGAATATCCTACAATGAGCAGTTCTTC
>TRBV19|TRBD1|TRBJ1-4|-
CASSKGGTEGEKLFF
TGTGCCAGTAGCAAAGGGGGCACCGAGGGCGAAAAACTGTTTTTT
>TRBV5-1|-|TRBJ2-3|-
CASSLHRGTDTQYF
TGCGCCAGCAGCTTGCACAGGGGCACAGATACGCAGTATTTT
>TRBV5-4|TRBD1|TRBJ2-1|-
CASSGGQGDEQFF
TGTGCCAGCAGCGGGGGACAGGGGGATGAGCAGTTCTTC
>TRBV5-1|-|TRBJ1-1|-
CASSLEGRNTEAFF
TGCGCCAGCAGCTTGGAGGGAAGGAACACTGAAGCTTTCTTT
>TRBV27|-|TRBJ2-7|-
CASSFLPGSSYEQYF
TGTGCCAGCAGTTTCCTTCCCGGTAGTTCCTACGAGCAGTACTTC
>TRBV7-3|TRBD1|TRBJ1-1|-
CASSLDRVATEAFF
TGTGCCAGCAGCTTAGACAGGGTTGCCACTGAAGCTTTCTTT
>TRBV30|-|TRBJ1-4|once
CAWTAGADEKLFF
TGTGCCTGGACGGCAGGGGCCGATGAAAAACTGTTTTTT
>TRBV5-1|TRBD1|TRBJ2-1|-
CASSSSRDRLYNEQFF
TGCGCCAGCAGCTCGTCCCGGGACAGGCTATACAATGAGCAGTTCTTC
>TRBV6-1|-|TRBJ2-7|-
CASMVEQASYEQYF
TGTGCCAGCATGGTCGAACAGGCCTCCTACGAGCAGTACTTC
>TRBV15|-|TRBJ1-2|-
CATSRDLTDYGYTF
TGTGCCACCAGCAGAGATCTGACAGACTATGGCTACACCTTC
>TRBV5-4|TRBD1|TRBJ1-2|-
CASRPGQGASGYTF
TGTGCCAGCAGGCCAGGGCAGGGGGCGAGCGGCTACACCTTC
>TRBV7-9|TRBD1|TRBJ1-3|-
CASSRSRGGSGNTIYF
TGTGCCAGCAGCCGTAGCAGGGGGGGCTCTGGAAACACCATATATTTT
>TRBV6-5|-|TRBJ1-1|-
CASSPPGGVDTEAFF
TGTGCCAGCAGCCCTCCTGGGGGGGTCGACACTGAAGCTTTCTTT
>TRBV28|-|TRBJ2-7|-
CASSLSYRSYF
TGTGCCAGCAGTTTATCGTACAGGTCATACTTC
>TRBV28|-|TRBJ2-7|-
CASSVGGRSNEQYF
TGTGCCAGCAGCGTTGGCGGCAGGAGTAACGAGCAGTACTTC
>TRBV5-4|TRBD2|TRBJ2-5|-
CATMFFSAGVGETQYF
TGTGCCACCATGTTCTTTTCTGCGGGAGTTGGAGAGACCCAGTACTTC
>TRBV10-3|TRBD2|TRBJ2-7|-
CAISPLAGGPYEQYF
TGTGCCATCAGTCCACTAGCGGGAGGCCCCTACGAGCAGTACTTC
>TRBV11-3|-|TRBJ2-5|-
CASSPGFVGRETQYF
TGTGCCAGCAGCCCCGGGTTCGTAGGTAGAGAGACCCAGTACTTC
>TRBV7-7|-|TRBJ2-5|-
CASSLGTISQETQYF
TGTGCTAGCAGCTTGGGCACTATTTCCCAAGAGACCCAGTACTTC
>TRBV11-2|-|TRBJ2-3|once
CASSLIPPTRAGTDTQYF
TGTGCCAGCAGCTTAATCCCCCCGACACGGGCCGGTACAGATACGCAGTATTTT
>TRBV9|-|TRBJ1-2|-
CASSVASATNYGYTF
TGTGCCAGCAGCGTAGCGTCGGCAACTAACTATGGCTACACCTTC
>TRBV25-1|TRBD1|TRBJ2-4|-
CASRAQGTKNIQYF
TGTGCCAGCAGAGCACAGGGGACCAAAAACATTCAGTACTTC
>TRBV11-3|TRBD1|TRBJ2-3|-
CASSSRDREGDTQYF
TGTGCCAGCAGCTCACGGGACAGGGAGGGAGATACGCAGTATTTT
>TRBV2|-|TRBJ2-1|-
CASSEREMIEQFF
TGTGCCAGCAGTGAACGGGAGATGATTGAGCAGTTCTTC
>TRBV5-1|TRBD2|TRBJ2-3|-
CASGSLAGGADTQYF
TGCGCCAGCGGATCGCTCGCGGGAGGAGCAGATACGCAGTATTTT
>TRBV18|TRBD2|TRBJ2-7|-
CASSPKGLQYEQYF
TGTGCCAGCTCACCAAAGGGACTACAATACGAGCAGTACTTC
>TRBV29-1|TRBD1|TRBJ2-3|-
CSVVDRITFFSVSTDTQYF
TGCAGCGTTGTGGACAGGATTACATTTTTCTCAGTCAGCACAGATACGCAGTATTTT
>TRBV27|-|TRBJ1-2|-
CASSFGTGGYTF
TGTGCCAGCAGTTTTGGTACAGGTGGCTACACCTTC
>TRBV28|-|TRBJ2-2|-
CASRTPGQALGELFF
TGTGCCAGCAGGACCCCGGGACAAGCATTGGGGGAGCTGTTTTTT